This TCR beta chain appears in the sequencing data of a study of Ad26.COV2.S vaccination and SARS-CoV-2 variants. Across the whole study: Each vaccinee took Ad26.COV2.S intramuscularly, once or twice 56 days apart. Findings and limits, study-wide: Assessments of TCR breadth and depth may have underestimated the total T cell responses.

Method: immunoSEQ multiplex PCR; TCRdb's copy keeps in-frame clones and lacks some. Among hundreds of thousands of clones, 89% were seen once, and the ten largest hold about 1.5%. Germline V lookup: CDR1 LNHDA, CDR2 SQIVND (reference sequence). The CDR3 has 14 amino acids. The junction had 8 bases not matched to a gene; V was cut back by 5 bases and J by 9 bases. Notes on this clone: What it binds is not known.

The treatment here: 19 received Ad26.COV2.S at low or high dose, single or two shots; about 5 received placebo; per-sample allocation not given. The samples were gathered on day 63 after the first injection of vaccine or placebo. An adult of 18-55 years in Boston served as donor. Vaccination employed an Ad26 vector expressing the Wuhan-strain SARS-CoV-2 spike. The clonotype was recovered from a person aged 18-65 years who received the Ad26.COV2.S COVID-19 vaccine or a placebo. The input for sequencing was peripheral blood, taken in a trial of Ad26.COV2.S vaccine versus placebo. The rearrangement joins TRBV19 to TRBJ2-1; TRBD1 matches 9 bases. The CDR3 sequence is CASSGPGQGREQFF. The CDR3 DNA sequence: TGTGCCAGTAGTGGACCGGGACAGGGTCGTGAGCAGTTCTTC.